The clone carrying this T cell receptor (beta chain) has only a few counts. Its antigen is still unknown. This sample was included in a study of T cell repertoires in cytomegalovirus infection. TCRdb processed the reads anew with MiXCR; each CDR3 protein has one entry. This sample has 250,000 to 300,000 distinct CDR3 sequences, with roughly 15% found just once. Germline V gene sequence: CDR1 DFQATT, CDR2 SNEGSKA (reference sequence). There are 14 residues in the CDR3. The V and J ends lost 2 bases and 0 bases, in that order; junction bases with no gene match: 3. Findings and caveats of the study: The ex vivo response was dominated by HLA-C-restricted CMV-specific TCR beta clonotypes. Individuals carrying CMV plus the relevant HLA were identified by cumulative frequency of public TCR beta families.

The receptor's source is a human donor in good health (CMV status not recorded). Some clones in this sample may be carry-over from other donors' samples. V and J are TRBV20-1 and TRBJ2-7; 8 bases line up with TRBD2. The sample was PBMCs. The CDR3 bases are TGCAGTGCTAGACGTCGGGGGGGCTCCTACGAGCAGTACTTC. This gives the protein CSARRRGGSYEQYF.